The 12 T cell receptor beta chains presented below share a single source sample, sequenced in a study of cytomegalovirus exposure and HLA in healthy donors. PCR was performed using 60 Vbeta and 13 Jbeta primers. Sequencing was performed with immunoSEQ multiplex PCR; in TCRdb, only in-frame clones are kept and a portion is missing. Seen here are about 89,000 clones, about 68% observed once, and the top ten hold roughly 2.5%. Sequencing was carried out using PBMCs. Receptor source: a human donor in good health.

The V and J genes are TRBV6-5 and TRBJ2-1; D may be TRBD2 (5 bases). This CDR3 is built from 16 residues. Trimming took off 4 bases at V and 5 bases at J, with 18 bases between the two ends. In germline, CDR1 is MNHEY, CDR2 SVGAGI. CDR3 protein: CASSLFRGLKDNEQFF. Written as DNA, the CDR3 is TGTGCCAGCAGTTTATTCCGGGGTCTAAAAGACAATGAGCAGTTCTTC.

In its sample, this clone was seen a few times. The rearrangement links TRBV6-5 to TRBJ2-2; D gene uncertain. The germline V gene has CDR1 MNHEY and CDR2 SVGAGI. This CDR3 is 14 amino acids long. V gave up 2 bases and J gave up 6 bases, with 10 bases separating them. The CDR3 DNA sequence: TGTGCCAGCAGTTACACCCCACTCCCCGGGGAGCTGTTTTTT. Residues: CASSYTPLPGELFF.

The V gene is TRBV5-1, the J gene TRBJ1-1; D may be TRBD1 (6 bases). Trimming removed 5 bases from V and 4 bases from J, with 15 bases in between. Looked up from germline, CDR1 is SGHRS and CDR2 is YFSETQ. The CDR3 runs 14 residues. The CDR3 region has the DNA TGCGCCAGCAGATACGGACAGCCCGCCACTGAAGCTTTCTTT. This translates into CASRYGQPATEAFF.

The rearrangement uses TRBV18 and TRBJ2-7; 7 bases fit TRBD1. V lost 3 bases, J lost 6 bases, and 5 bases stayed unmatched. CDR3 size: 13 residues. From germline, CDR1 is KGHSH and CDR2 LQKENI. The CDR3 nucleotides are TGTGCCAGCTCACCTGACAGGGTTTTCGAGCAGTACTTC. Amino acids: CASSPDRVFEQYF.

This clone was found a few times. This chain joins TRBV5-1 and TRBJ2-5; TRBD1 aligns across 12 bases. After removal of 3 bases from V and 0 bases from J, the junction contained 6 bases not matched to a gene. The germline V gene encodes CDR1 SGHRS and CDR2 YFSETQ. The CDR3 totals 17 residues. The CDR3 reads CASSSGTGGFDQETQYF. The CDR3 DNA follows: TGCGCCAGCAGCTCAGGGACAGGGGGCTTTGACCAAGAGACCCAGTACTTC.

The rearrangement links TRBV5-4 to TRBJ1-3, with D perhaps matching TRBD1 (5 bases). Between the trimmed V and J ends, which lost 0 bases and 8 bases, there was a span of 9 bases. The CDR3 spans 13 residues. Germline V lookup: CDR1 SGHNT, CDR2 YYREEE (reference sequence). The CDR3 bases are TGTGCCAGCAGCTTGGCGGGGGGGGACACCATATATTTT. Its protein product is CASSLAGGDTIYF.

In this sample, this clone turned up once. The genes are TRBV7-3 and TRBJ2-2; 8 bases align to TRBD2. Germline trimming cut 1 base from V and 7 bases from J; bases unmatched to any gene: 5. Germline CDR1 SGHTA, CDR2 FQGTGA. CDR3 size: 15 residues. The CDR3 spells CASSLNGGGFGELFF. CDR3 DNA sequence: TGTGCCAGCAGCTTAAACGGCGGGGGGTTCGGGGAGCTGTTTTTT.

The chain carries TRBV7-2 and TRBJ1-5; a weak D match, TRBD1 (6 bases). The CDR3 consists of 14 residues. The germline V gene encodes CDR1 SGHTA and CDR2 FQGNSA. V was trimmed by 3 bases and J by 9 bases, leaving 15 bases between them. The CDR3 region is CASSFGTDRGPQHF. CDR3 sequence (DNA): TGTGCCAGCAGCTTCGGGACGGACAGAGGGCCCCAGCATTTT.

V is TRBV6-5 and J is TRBJ2-2, with a weak D call TRBD1 (5 bases). Between the trimmed V and J ends, which lost 8 bases and 0 bases, there was a span of 13 bases. This CDR3 has 15 residues. The V gene's germline CDR1 is MNHEY and CDR2 SVGAGI. The CDR3 region has the DNA TGTGCCAGCTTAATCGACAGTGCGAACACCGGGGAGCTGTTTTTT. Translating gives CASLIDSANTGELFF.

Turning to this clone: A read error may produce the germline difference seen at one junction end. Other DNA sequences within the sample encode an identical CDR3. V is TRBV5-4 and J is TRBJ2-6; tentative D call: TRBD1 (5 bases). This CDR3 contains 15 residues. Germline V CDR1 and CDR2: SGHNT, YYREEE (reference sequence). The CDR3 loop is CASRTASSGANVLTF. For the CDR3, the DNA is TGTGCCAGCAGGACAGCGAGCTCTGGGGCCAACGTTCTGACTTTC.

The chain employs TRBV5-1 and TRBJ2-7, with 8 bases aligning to TRBD2. Losses at the gene ends were 1 base for V and 2 bases for J; bases not matched to a gene: 5. Germline V gives CDR1 SGHRS, CDR2 YFSETQ. CDR3 size: 15 residues. The CDR3, as DNA: TGCGCCAGCAGCTTGTGGCTAGCGGGTACCTACGAGCAGTACTTC. It translates to CASSLWLAGTYEQYF. Full variable domain (remainder filled in from reference TRBV5-1 and TRBJ2-7): KAGVTQTPRYLIKTRGQQVTLSCSPISGHRSVSWYQQTPGQGLQFLFEYFSETQRNKGNFPGRFSGRQFSNSRSEMNVSTLELGDSALYLCASSLWLAGTYEQYFGPGTRLTVT.

The chain carries TRBV7-2 and TRBJ2-1; a possible D gene is TRBD2 (6 bases). This CDR3 has 15 amino acids. With 2 bases removed from V and 6 bases from J, the gap between germline ends came to 14 bases. The V gene's germline CDR1 is SGHTA and CDR2 FQGNSA. The CDR3 coding sequence is TGTGCCAGCAGCTTAAACACAGTCGGGAGCAATGAGCAGTTCTTC. It specifies CASSLNTVGSNEQFF. Supplemented by reference TRBV7-2 and TRBJ2-1, the full variable domain reads GAGVSQSPSNKVTEKGKDVELRCDPISGHTALYWYRQSLGQGLEFLIYFQGNSAPDKSGLPSDRFSAERTGGSVSTLTIQRTQQEDSAVYLCASSLNTVGSNEQFFGPGTRLTVL.